This T cell receptor beta chain was sequenced during a study of CXCR3-negative and CXCR3-positive naive CD8 T cells. Study conclusions and caveats: Memory CD8+ T cell repertoires were far less diverse than both naive subsets.

Turning to this clonotype: The antigen remains undetermined.

UMI-tagged TRB cDNA libraries were built via 5' RACE. TCRdb re-called the 5' RACE reads; every CDR3 protein appears as one record, without DNA. The specimen's table records fewer than 60,000 distinct CDR3 sequences. The CDR3 is made up of 13 amino acids. Per the germline V gene, CDR1 is KGHSH and CDR2 is LQKENI. The sample comprised naive CXCR3- CD8+ T cells from blood. The subset denotes: CD45RO-CCR7+CD27+CD95- naive CD8+ T cells lacking CXCR3 (TNR3-). V gene TRBV18 combines with J gene TRBJ2-7. This receptor was obtained from a human donor in good health. Some clones in this sample may be carry-over from other donors' samples. CDR3: CASSLSWSDEQYF.